This entry concerns a single T cell receptor beta chain. Its antigen is unidentified. Researchers took RNA transcripts and amplified the TCR beta CDR3 regions from them. A first-round RT-PCR of the TCR CDR3 used the HTBI primer set. TCRdb called the multiplex PCR reads again in MiXCR, with one record for every CDR3 protein. The table has a few hundred thousand distinct CDR3 sequences, approximately 15% seen once; the top ten hold around 19%. The CDR3 covers 15 residues. CDR1 MGHDK and CDR2 SYGVNS come from the germline V gene. Trimming cost V 2 bases and J 5 bases, with 12 bases left between them. The entry originates in a study of T cells in Graves' hyperthyroidism and ophthalmopathy. Study results and caveats: The model predicted ophthalmopathy a median roughly 6.3 months before onset.

The TCR was taken from a woman between 25 and 40 years old with Graves' ophthalmopathy. The chain carries TRBV25-1 and TRBJ1-4; a possible D gene is TRBD1 (5 bases). Material for sequencing was blood. The CDR3 nucleotides read TGTGCCAGCAGTGAACGGGAGGGGTTAAATGAAAAACTGTTTTTT. Encoded protein: CASSEREGLNEKLFF.